This is a list of T cell receptor beta chains from one sample in a study of cytomegalovirus exposure and HLA in healthy donors. TCRdb's table, derived via immunoSEQ multiplex PCR, lists solely in-frame clones and lacks some. The repertoire holds more than 65,000 clones, with about 79% as singletons. The sequenced sample consisted of PBMCs. Every receptor here comes from a female donor in good health and CMV-seronegative. Both conserved end residues are part of each CDR3. Fields, in order: V gene, J gene, CDR3 protein.

v_call: TRBV6-5; j_call: TRBJ2-7; cdr3_aa: CASSYSSTGGMGEQYF
v_call: TRBV5-1; j_call: TRBJ1-2; cdr3_aa: CASSLESAKYGYTF
v_call: TRBV5-6; j_call: TRBJ1-1; cdr3_aa: CASSLALLNTEAFF
v_call: TRBV7-3; j_call: TRBJ2-3; cdr3_aa: CASNPGGTSGTDTQYF
v_call: TRBV15; j_call: TRBJ1-4; cdr3_aa: CATSRELQTTNEKLFF
v_call: TRBV19; j_call: TRBJ2-1; cdr3_aa: CATKRNGRGNEQFF
v_call: TRBV2; j_call: TRBJ1-2; cdr3_aa: CATQGNYGYTF
v_call: TRBV7-8; j_call: TRBJ1-2; cdr3_aa: CASSSTGGDYGYTF
v_call: TRBV5-8; j_call: TRBJ1-5; cdr3_aa: CASSVGQRSNQPQHF
v_call: TRBV6-5; j_call: TRBJ1-5; cdr3_aa: CASSYSSEENQPQHF
v_call: TRBV7-9; j_call: TRBJ2-7; cdr3_aa: CASSTDSEQYF
v_call: TRBV6-5; j_call: TRBJ2-5; cdr3_aa: CASRSPGQETQYF